This TCR beta chain was profiled in a study of shared clonotypes between healthy human individuals. Template for every sorted-subset replicate PCR totaled approximately 0.2 ug DNA, tens of thousands of T cell genomes. Assay used: immunoSEQ multiplex PCR; TCRdb lists only in-frame clones, some missing. The sample lists about 380,000 clones, about 96% occurring once. V was pared by 4 bases and J by 1 base, with 7 bases between. Germline V gene sequence: CDR1 MDHEN, CDR2 SYDVKM. This CDR3 has 13 amino acids. The chain links TRBV28 to TRBJ1-1; D not resolved. Sequencing was done on a sample of memory CD8+ T cells sorted from blood. This sample's subset: CD45RO+ cells pooled with CCR7-negative TemRA cells. This receptor was taken from a man aged 25-45 years in good health. CDR3 loop: CASSYPKNTEAFF. The CDR3 DNA reads as TGTGCCAGCAGTTACCCGAAGAACACTGAAGCTTTCTTT. Complete variable domain (other parts from reference TRBV28 and TRBJ1-1): DVKVTQSSRYLVKRTGEKVFLECVQDMDHENMFWYRQDPGLGLRLIYFSYDVKMKEKGDIPEGYSVSREKKERFSLILESASTNQTSMYLCASSYPKNTEAFFGQGTRLTVV.